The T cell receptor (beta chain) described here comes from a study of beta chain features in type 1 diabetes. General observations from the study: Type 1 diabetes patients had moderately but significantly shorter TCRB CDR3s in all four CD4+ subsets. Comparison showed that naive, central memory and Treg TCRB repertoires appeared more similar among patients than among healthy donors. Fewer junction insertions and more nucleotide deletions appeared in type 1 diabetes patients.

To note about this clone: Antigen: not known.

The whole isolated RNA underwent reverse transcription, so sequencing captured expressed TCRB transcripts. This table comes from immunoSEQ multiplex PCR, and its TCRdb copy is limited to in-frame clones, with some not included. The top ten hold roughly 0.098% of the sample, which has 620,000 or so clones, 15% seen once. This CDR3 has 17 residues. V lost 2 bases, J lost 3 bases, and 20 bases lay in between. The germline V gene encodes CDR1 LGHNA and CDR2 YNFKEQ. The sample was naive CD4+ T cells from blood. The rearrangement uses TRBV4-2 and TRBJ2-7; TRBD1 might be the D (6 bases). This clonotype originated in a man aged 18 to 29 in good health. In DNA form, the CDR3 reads TGTGCCAGCAGCCAACTCACCCTAAACAGGGCCTACTACGAGCAGTACTTC. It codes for CASSQLTLNRAYYEQYF.